This T cell receptor (beta chain) was documented in a study of cytomegalovirus exposure and HLA in healthy donors. CDR3 length equals 14 residues. CDR1 and CDR2 from the germline V gene are PRHDT and FYEKMQ (reference sequence). V shed 4 bases and J 0 bases; nucleotides not matched to a gene: 3. Comments on this clone: Its antigen is currently unknown.

With 60 Vbeta and 13 Jbeta primers, the PCR was carried out. TCRdb keeps only in-frame clones here, not all; method: immunoSEQ multiplex PCR. This sample has about 270,000 clones, with roughly 70% found just once. General study points: In a later analysis, a missense DCLRE1C variant was linked to TCR beta V- and J-gene trimming. Most CMV-associated TCR beta chains appeared HLA-restricted in a later analysis.

The V and J genes are TRBV13 and TRBJ2-7, with 7 nucleotides matching TRBD1. This sequence was found in a female donor in good health and CMV-seronegative. The sequenced sample consisted of PBMCs. The CDR3 sequence is CASSYRTGSYEQYF. The CDR3 DNA reads as TGTGCCAGCAGCTACCGGACAGGCTCCTACGAGCAGTACTTC. Drawing the rest from reference TRBV13 and TRBJ2-7, the complete variable domain is AAGVIQSPRHLIKEKRETATLKCYPIPRHDTVYWYQQGPGQDPQFLISFYEKMQSDKGSIPDRFSAQQFSDYHSELNMSSLELGDSALYFCASSYRTGSYEQYFGPGTRLTVT.